Each of the 22 T cell receptor beta chains below was sequenced from the same sample in a study of T cell repertoires in cytomegalovirus infection. TCRdb used MiXCR to reprocess the reads, holding one entry per CDR3 protein. This sample has hundreds of thousands of distinct CDR3 sequences, with 24% found just once. What was sequenced was CD8+ T cells from PBMCs. The receptor set was obtained from a human donor in good health (CMV status not recorded). Some clones in this sample may be carry-over from other donors' samples.

CDR3: CASTSVTEAFF. CDR3 in DNA: TGTGCCAGCACCTCCGTCACTGAAGCTTTCTTT. The chain is built from TRBV5-5 and TRBJ1-1; no clear D gene. The V and J ends lost 6 bases and 4 bases respectively, with 7 bases between them. The CDR3 sequence is 11 residues long. Germline V CDR1 and CDR2: SGHKS, YYEKEE (reference sequence).

The chain recombines TRBV6-6 with TRBJ2-3, with 7 bases aligning to TRBD2. Germline-derived CDR1 and CDR2 are MNHNY and SVGAGI (reference sequence). The junction had 15 bases not matched to a gene; V was cut back by 7 bases and J by 2 bases. The CDR3 totals 17 residues. CDR3 DNA sequence: TGTGCCAGCAACCCGACCCTGGCGGGGGTGAACACAGATACGCAGTATTTT. Amino acids: CASNPTLAGVNTDTQYF.

Comment on this clonotype: Relative to the germline gene, one junction end is altered; a read error may explain this. J is TRBJ2-5 and V is TRBV7-7; TRBD1 might be the D (5 bases). Germline CDR1 SSHAT, CDR2 FNYEAQ (reference sequence). The CDR3 sequence is 14 residues long. In DNA form, the CDR3 reads TGTGCTAGCATGCCTCTCACAGGTGGAGAGACCCAGTACTTC. Protein: CASMPLTGGETQYF.

The chain joins TRBV7-9 to TRBJ2-1; TRBD1 matches 9 bases. V lost 5 bases, J lost 5 bases, and 7 bases stayed unmatched. This CDR3 comprises 15 residues. CDR1 and CDR2 (germline): SEHNR, FQNEAQ (reference sequence). The CDR3 protein is CASSARDRDHNEQFF. CDR3 coding DNA: TGTGCCAGCAGCGCCCGGGACAGGGACCACAATGAGCAGTTCTTC.

This rearrangement joins TRBV28 to TRBJ2-5; no firm D call. The V gene lost 6 bases and the J gene lost 3 bases, with 14 bases spanning the gap. Germline V gene data show CDR1 as MDHEN and CDR2 as SYDVKM. The CDR3 length is 14 residues. CDR3 DNA: TGTGCCAGCAGCTACCTAGAGGCCAAAGAGACCCAGTACTTC. It translates to CASSYLEAKETQYF.

This clonotype has ten or more counts. V is TRBV28 and J is TRBJ2-7, with D tentatively TRBD1 or TRBD2 (6 bases each). V was clipped by 1 base and J by 4 bases, with 11 bases between them. Germline loops: CDR1 MDHEN, CDR2 SYDVKM. This CDR3 is built from 14 residues. In DNA form, the CDR3 reads TGTGCCAGCAGTTTATCGGGGGCTGCGTACGAGCAGTACGTC. This sequence encodes CASSLSGAAYEQYV.

The CDR3 protein is CATSRDPGDGYTF. The CDR3 nucleotides are TGTGCCACCAGCAGAGATCCAGGGGATGGCTACACCTTC. The chain carries TRBV15 and TRBJ1-2; the D gene is possibly TRBD1 (6 bases). Trimming cost V 0 bases and J 6 bases, with 8 bases left between them. The CDR3 is 13 residues long. From germline, CDR1 is LNHNV and CDR2 YYDKDF (reference sequence). The full variable domain, in which reference TRBV15 and TRBJ1-2 provide the parts outside the CDR3, is DAMVIQNPRYQVTQFGKPVTLSCSQTLNHNVMYWYQQKSSQAPKLLFHYYDKDFNNEADTPDNFQSRRPNTSFCFLDIRSPGLGDTAMYLCATSRDPGDGYTFGSGTRLTVV.

This clonotype has just a few counts. The chain recombines TRBV9 with TRBJ2-2; tentative D call: TRBD1 (6 bases). Germline V gene data show CDR1 as SGDLS and CDR2 as YYNGEE. This CDR3 is 17 amino acids long. Deletions cut 2 bases from V and 0 bases from J, with 14 bases between. CDR3 coding DNA: TGTGCCAGCAGCGTCCACCGGGACATGTCGAACACCGGGGAGCTGTTTTTT. The encoded protein is CASSVHRDMSNTGELFF.

This clonotype was observed a few times. The chain is built from TRBV29-1 and TRBJ2-2; D not certain. Germline-derived CDR1 and CDR2 are SQVTM and ANQGSEA. The CDR3 is 15 residues long. Trimming cost V 2 bases and J 0 bases, with 10 bases left between them. The CDR3 nucleotides are TGCAGCGTTGAAACACTGACCTCGAACACCGGGGAGCTGTTTTTT. It is translated as CSVETLTSNTGELFF.

This clonotype was found a few times. The chain carries TRBV7-9 and TRBJ2-2; TRBD1 or TRBD2 may be the D gene (6 bases each). This CDR3 has 16 amino acids. The V end lost 5 bases, the J end lost 4 bases, and 17 bases lay between the germline ends. Germline V gene sequence: CDR1 SEHNR, CDR2 FQNEAQ (reference sequence). CDR3 in amino acids: CASSALRGPGTGELFF. The CDR3 region has the DNA TGTGCCAGCAGCGCATTACGGGGGCCGGGCACCGGGGAGCTGTTTTTT.

At least ten counts were recorded for this clonotype. The rearrangement links TRBV6-6 to TRBJ2-2; 8 bases map to TRBD2. CDR3 length: 15 residues. The V and J ends lost 4 bases and 5 bases, in that order; junction bases with no gene match: 6. CDR1 is MNHNY and CDR2 is SVGAGI in the germline V gene (reference sequence). This CDR3 reads CASSSGGAWTGELFF. CDR3 coding DNA: TGTGCCAGCAGTTCCGGGGGGGCTTGGACCGGGGAGCTGTTTTTT.

This clonotype has more than one count but fewer than ten. The chain combines TRBV5-1 with TRBJ1-1, with a tentative D call TRBD1 (6 bases). V lost 4 bases, J lost 3 bases, and 10 bases lay in between. Germline V gene sequence: CDR1 SGHRS, CDR2 YFSETQ. This CDR3 spans 13 amino acids. Here the CDR3 DNA reads TGCGCCAGCAGCCCTGCAGGGGACACTGAAGCTTTCTTT. Protein sequence: CASSPAGDTEAFF.

This clonotype was observed a few times. The CDR3 nucleotides are TGCGCCAGCAGCCAAACAGGGGGTAGCTCCTACAATGAGCAGTTCTTC. The encoded protein is CASSQTGGSSYNEQFF. The chain couples TRBV4-3 to TRBJ2-1; TRBD1 aligns across 8 bases. The ends lost 2 bases at V and 0 bases at J; junction bases unmatched: 3. This CDR3 has 16 residues. From germline, CDR1 is LGHNA and CDR2 YSLEER.

This clonotype was picked up many times. The rearrangement joins TRBV2 to TRBJ2-7; D is uncertain. Trimming removed 2 bases from V and 5 bases from J, with 13 bases in between. Germline values: CDR1 SNHLY, CDR2 FYNNEI. The CDR3 covers 14 residues. The chain's CDR3 is CASSESQRTNEQYF. The DNA for the CDR3 is TGTGCCAGCAGTGAAAGTCAAAGAACAAACGAGCAGTACTTC.

This clonotype turned up a few times. This rearrangement joins TRBV29-1 to TRBJ1-2, with a possible D match to TRBD1 (6 bases). CDR1 is SQVTM, CDR2 ANQGSEA, per germline. CDR3 length: 16 residues. Deletions cut 1 base from V and 5 bases from J, with 20 bases between. CDR3 DNA: TGCAGCGTTGAAGGCAGGACAGCCGAGCAGAGATATGGCTACACCTTC. It codes for CSVEGRTAEQRYGYTF.

The chain recombines TRBV28 with TRBJ2-5; D is perhaps TRBD1 (5 bases). Germline V lookup: CDR1 MDHEN, CDR2 SYDVKM. Trimming removed 7 bases from V and 5 bases from J, with 20 bases in between. The CDR3 sequence is 15 residues long. The CDR3 DNA follows: TGTGCCAGCACCTTGGGGCAGGTGGGCCGGGAGACCCAGTACTTC. It yields the protein CASTLGQVGRETQYF.

This clonotype was seen a handful of times. CDR3: CSALGLAGLKETQYF. The CDR3 region has the DNA TGCAGTGCATTGGGACTAGCGGGGTTGAAAGAGACCCAGTACTTC. The chain combines TRBV20-1 with TRBJ2-5; 13 bases map to TRBD2. The ends lost 6 bases at V and 3 bases at J; junction bases unmatched: 7. The CDR3 has 15 amino acids. Per germline, CDR1 DFQATT and CDR2 SNEGSKA (reference sequence).

There are many counts of this clonotype. J is TRBJ2-1 and V is TRBV7-6; the match to TRBD1 covers 8 bases. CDR1 and CDR2 (germline): SGHVS, FNYEAQ. The CDR3 has 16 residues. V shed 3 bases, J shed 9 bases, and the junction held 13 bases outside the gene matches. CDR3 nucleotide sequence: TGTGCCAGCAGCTTCGCTTCCTCCGGGACAGGTTTTGAGCAGTTCTTC. Encoded protein: CASSFASSGTGFEQFF. The full variable domain, rest sourced from reference TRBV7-6 and TRBJ2-1, is GAGVSQSPRYKVTKRGQDVALRCDPISGHVSLYWYRQALGQGPEFLTYFNYEAQQDKSGLPNDRFSAERPEGSISTLTIQRTEQRDSAMYRCASSFASSGTGFEQFFGPGTRLTVL.

The chain joins TRBV5-4 to TRBJ2-2, with 7 nucleotides matching TRBD1. The germline V gene has CDR1 SGHNT and CDR2 YYREEE (reference sequence). J lost 1 base, V lost 5 bases, and 5 bases had no gene match. CDR3 length equals 15 residues. The CDR3 DNA sequence: TGTGCCAGCAGGCCCGGGACAGTGAACACCGGGGAGCTGTTTTTT. It yields the protein CASRPGTVNTGELFF. Drawing the rest from reference TRBV5-4 and TRBJ2-2, the complete variable domain is ETGVTQSPTHLIKTRGQQVTLRCSSQSGHNTVSWYQQALGQGPQFIFQYYREEENGRGNFPPRFSGLQFPNYSSELNVNALELDDSALYLCASRPGTVNTGELFFGEGSRLTVL.

The table lists this clonotype with many counts. The V gene is TRBV28, the J gene TRBJ1-4; D not resolved. Trimming left V 2 bases short and J 3 bases short, with 7 bases between. The germline V gene encodes CDR1 MDHEN and CDR2 SYDVKM. The CDR3 runs 14 residues. This CDR3 reads CASSLARPNEKLFF. DNA for the CDR3: TGTGCCAGCAGTTTAGCCAGGCCTAATGAAAAACTGTTTTTT.

There are a few counts of this clonotype. The chain couples TRBV28 to TRBJ1-5, with no clear D. Germline values: CDR1 MDHEN, CDR2 SYDVKM. CDR3 size: 15 residues. Trimming removed 3 bases at V and 0 bases at J, with 9 bases between. CDR3 region: CASSLVSYSNQPQHF. In nucleotides, the CDR3 is TGTGCCAGCAGTTTGGTGTCTTATAGCAATCAGCCCCAGCATTTT. Full variable domain (remainder filled in from reference TRBV28 and TRBJ1-5): DVKVTQSSRYLVKRTGEKVFLECVQDMDHENMFWYRQDPGLGLRLIYFSYDVKMKEKGDIPEGYSVSREKKERFSLILESASTNQTSMYLCASSLVSYSNQPQHFGDGTRLSIL.

This clonotype has more than one count but fewer than ten. The chain carries TRBV27 and TRBJ1-1, with D perhaps matching TRBD1 (6 bases). This CDR3 spans 15 amino acids. Trimming removed 3 bases at V and 2 bases at J, with 13 bases between. Germline V gene data show CDR1 as MNHEY and CDR2 as SMNVEV (reference sequence). The CDR3 spells CASSFNGGPNTEAFF. The DNA for the CDR3 is TGTGCCAGCAGTTTTAACGGGGGGCCTAACACTGAAGCTTTCTTT.